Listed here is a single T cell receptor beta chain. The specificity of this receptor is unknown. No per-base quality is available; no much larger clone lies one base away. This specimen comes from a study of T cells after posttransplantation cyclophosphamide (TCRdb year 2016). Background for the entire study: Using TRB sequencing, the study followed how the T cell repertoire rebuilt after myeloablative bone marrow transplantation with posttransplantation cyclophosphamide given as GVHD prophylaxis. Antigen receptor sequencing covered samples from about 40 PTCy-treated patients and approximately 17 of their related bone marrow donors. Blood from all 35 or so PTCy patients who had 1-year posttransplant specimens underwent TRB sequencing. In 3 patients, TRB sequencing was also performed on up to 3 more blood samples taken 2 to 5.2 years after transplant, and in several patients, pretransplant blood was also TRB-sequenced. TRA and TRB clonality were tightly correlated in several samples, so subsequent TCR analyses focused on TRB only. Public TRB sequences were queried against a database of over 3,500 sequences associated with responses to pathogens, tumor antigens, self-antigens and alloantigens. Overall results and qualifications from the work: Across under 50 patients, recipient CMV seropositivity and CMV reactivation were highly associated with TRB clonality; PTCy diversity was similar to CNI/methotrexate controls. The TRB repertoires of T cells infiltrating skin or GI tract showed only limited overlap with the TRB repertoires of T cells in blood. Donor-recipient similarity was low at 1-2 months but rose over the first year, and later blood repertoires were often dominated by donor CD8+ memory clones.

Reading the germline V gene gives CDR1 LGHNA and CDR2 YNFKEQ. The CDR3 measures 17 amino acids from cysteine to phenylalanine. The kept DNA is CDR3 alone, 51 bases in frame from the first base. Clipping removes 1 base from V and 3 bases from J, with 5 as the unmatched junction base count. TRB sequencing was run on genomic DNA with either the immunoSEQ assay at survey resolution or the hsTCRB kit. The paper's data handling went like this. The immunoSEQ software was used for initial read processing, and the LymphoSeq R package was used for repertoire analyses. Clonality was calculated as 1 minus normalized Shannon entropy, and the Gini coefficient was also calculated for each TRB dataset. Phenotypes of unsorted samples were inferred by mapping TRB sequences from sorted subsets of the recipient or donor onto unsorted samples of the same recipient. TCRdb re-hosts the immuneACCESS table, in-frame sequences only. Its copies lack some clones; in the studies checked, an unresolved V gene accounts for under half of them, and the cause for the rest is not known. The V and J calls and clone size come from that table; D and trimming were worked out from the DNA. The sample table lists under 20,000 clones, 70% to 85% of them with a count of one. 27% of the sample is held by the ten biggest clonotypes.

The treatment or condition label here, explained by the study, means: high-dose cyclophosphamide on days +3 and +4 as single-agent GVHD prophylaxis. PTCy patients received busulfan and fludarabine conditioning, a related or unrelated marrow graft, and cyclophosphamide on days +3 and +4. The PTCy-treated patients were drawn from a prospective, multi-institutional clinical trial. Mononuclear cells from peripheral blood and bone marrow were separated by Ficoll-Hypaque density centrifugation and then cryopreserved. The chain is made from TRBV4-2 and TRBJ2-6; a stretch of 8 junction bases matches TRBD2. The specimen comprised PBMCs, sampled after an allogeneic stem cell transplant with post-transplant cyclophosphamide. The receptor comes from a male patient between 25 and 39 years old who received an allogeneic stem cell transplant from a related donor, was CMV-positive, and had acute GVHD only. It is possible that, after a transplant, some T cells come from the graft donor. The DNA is TGTGCCAGCAGCCAAGGTCGGCTAGCGGGTGGGGCCAACGTCCTGACTTTC. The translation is CASSQGRLAGGANVLTF.